Described below is a single T cell receptor (beta chain) sequence and its context. This clone's antigen is unknown. For this receptor, the gene names and germline sequences are taken from the mouse. The read finishes 1 residue shy of the CDR3 end, and the germline J gene is used to complete it. To prepare the library, the immunoSEQ multiplex PCR assay was applied. Adaptive Biotechnologies performed TCRbeta CDR3 sequencing at survey depth and reported CDR3 sequences, V/J genes, productive frequency, and template counts. TCR beta CDR3 regions were amplified from genomic DNA rather than RNA. Concerning the study's data processing: Jensen-Shannon divergence was used to quantify pairwise repertoire overlap between tissues, with a value of 1 indicating complete divergence and a value of 0 indicating identical repertoires. Tissues were grouped by single-linkage agglomerative hierarchical clustering of pairwise JSD values, and the clustering results were shown as dendrograms. GLIPH2 was applied to all patient samples using simulation_depth 1000, kmer_min_depth 3, and cdr3_length_cutoff 8, and only groups with more than two unique CDR3s were retained. A standardized tissue-overlap score extrapolated Jaccard GLIPH-group overlap across patients to a standard repertoire size of 1000 clones. Associations of diversity with clinical or experimental variables used linear mixed-effect models with tissue fixed effects and individual random effects. Here the immuneACCESS table is served through TCRdb, limited to in-frame sequences with V and J called. Missing clones are a known gap in these copies; in checked studies unresolved V genes cover under half, and the rest lacks a known reason. V and J calls and clone size follow that table, whereas D and trimming were derived from the DNA. This sample lists 8,000 to 8,500 clones; around 40% were detected once. Under 2.5% of the sample goes to the ten largest clones.

Trimming costs V 3 bases and J 2 bases, and their ends lie 4 bases apart. The CDR3 numbers 12 residues from cysteine through phenylalanine. The CDR3 was read in part: 33 bases, with the frame set at base 1. Via the germline V gene (reference sequence), CDR1 is LGHDT and CDR2 YNNKQL. Taken with the paper, the label for time point translates to: mouse harvest day 7 after allogeneic transplant. Each mouse graft, delivered by tail vein injection, combined 10^6 splenic CD5+ T cells with 10^7 T-cell-depleted bone marrow cells. To model GVHD in mice, a major MHC-mismatch B6 (H2b) into BALB/c (H2d) model was used, and tissues were profiled at day 7 or 14. On day 7 or 14 post-transplant, mouse tissues and retro-orbital blood were harvested with separate sterile tools for each animal, and livers were flushed beforehand. Before genomic DNA isolation with the DNeasy Blood & Tissue Kit, mouse tissues were minced with razor blades in buffered saline.

This record belongs to a study of tissue T cells after allogeneic stem cell transplantation (dated by TCRdb to 2022 to 2024). A note on the overall study: Using research autopsies of patients with and without GVHD, plus mouse models of GVHD, the study profiled TCR beta repertoires across many tissues. The human part of the study was a prospective observational study with no blinding and no randomization. The research as a whole found: Few T cell clones were found to be shared across patients, but shared repertoire signatures across patients were revealed in a tissue-specific fashion by motif-based clustering. Within patients, how anatomically similar tissues were was a major factor shaping TCR repertoire composition, regardless of disease or transplant status. Which tissue TCRs were alloreactive or antigen-specific was not determined in the study, and some clones might have been persisting host cells. In both patients and mice, only a limited portion of the TCR repertoire detected in tissues was captured by blood and spleen T cells. The patient cohort was small and clinically heterogeneous, and sampling depth was acknowledged as a limitation.

This TCR was sampled from a female BALB/c mouse given C57BL/6 T cells with graft-versus-host disease after an allogeneic hematopoietic cell transplant. The chain is made from TRBV4 and TRBJ1-1; the D segment cannot be called with confidence. Sequencing was carried out using skin. CDR3 bases read: TGTGCCAGCAGCTACCCCAACACAGAAGTCTTC. It codes for CASSYPNTEVF. The whole CDR3 protein is CASSYPNTEVFF.